The 27 T cell receptor beta chains below were found in one sample sequenced in a study of neurological immune-mediated disorders (dated by TCRdb to between 2017 and 2020). The sample's time point label, decoded: longitudinal time-point 2. Library preparation was by 5' RACE. The sequencer was an Illumina HiSeq 2500. In-frame beta chains were kept once TCRdb had trimmed the public reads at Q25 with fastp and called clones with MiXCR. Rows are unified per CDR3 protein, each entry keeping the most common DNA and genes. This sample holds approximately 85,000 distinct CDR3 sequences; 13% were observed only once. Clones ranked in the top ten supply approximately 5% of the sample. Sequenced material: PBMCs. Receptors originate from a female donor with HTLV-1-associated myelopathy (HAM/TSP).

This clonotype was seen ten or more times. This rearrangement joins TRBV9 to TRBJ2-7, with a possible D match to TRBD1 (6 bases). The germline gives CDR1 SGDLS, CDR2 YYNGEE. V was clipped by 3 bases and J by 4 bases, with 17 bases between them. The CDR3 length is 15 residues. The chain's CDR3 is CASSEGPGQAYEQYF. In DNA, the CDR3 is TGTGCCAGCAGCGAGGGCCCGGGACAAGCTTACGAGCAGTACTTC.

This clonotype was found many times. The chain links TRBV12-3 or TRBV12-4 to TRBJ2-1; 15 bases agree with TRBD2. Trimming cost V 3 bases and J 2 bases; bases outside gene matches: 2. This CDR3 contains 17 residues. The CDR3 loop is CASSFGTSGGPYNEQFF. CDR3 sequence (DNA): TGTGCCAGCAGTTTCGGGACTAGCGGGGGGCCCTACAATGAGCAGTTCTTC.

Ten or more counts support this clonotype. The rearrangement uses TRBV29-1 and TRBJ1-1, with TRBD1 identical over 8 bases. Germline CDR1 reads SQVTM; CDR2 reads ANQGSEA. The CDR3 runs 13 residues. J lost 4 bases, V lost 6 bases, and 7 bases had no gene match. The CDR3 reads CSVADRAPTEAFF. CDR3 coding DNA: TGCAGCGTAGCGGACAGGGCCCCCACTGAAGCTTTCTTT.

The chain is built from TRBV9 and TRBJ2-1; 11 nucleotides align to TRBD2. The germline CDR1 and CDR2 sequences are SGDLS and YYNGEE. The CDR3 is 16 amino acids. After removal of 0 bases from V and 9 bases from J, the junction contained 8 bases not matched to a gene. Written as DNA, the CDR3 is TGTGCCAGCAGCGTAGATAGCGGGGGGGCTGATAGTGAGCAGTTCTTC. Protein: CASSVDSGGADSEQFF. The variable domain in full, with the rest retrieved from reference TRBV9 and TRBJ2-1, is DSGVTQTPKHLITATGQRVTLRCSPRSGDLSVYWYQQSLDQGLQFLIQYYNGEERAKGNILERFSAQQFPDLHSELNLSSLELGDSALYFCASSVDSGGADSEQFFGPGTRLTVL.

In its sample, this clonotype was seen many times. The V call is TRBV28, the J call TRBJ2-4; possibly TRBD1 for D (6 bases). Germline values: CDR1 MDHEN, CDR2 SYDVKM. The CDR3 consists of 20 residues. The V end lost 2 bases, the J end lost 0 bases, and 23 bases lay between the germline ends. As DNA, the CDR3 is TGTGCCAGCAGTTTAAGCGGAGATGGGACAAGAACCTTAGCCAAAAACATTCAGTACTTC. Its translation: CASSLSGDGTRTLAKNIQYF.

This clonotype was picked up many times. V usage is TRBV5-1 and J usage is TRBJ2-4, with D perhaps matching TRBD2 (5 bases). The V end lost 1 base, the J end lost 7 bases, and 15 bases lay between the germline ends. Germline V gene data show CDR1 as SGHRS and CDR2 as YFSETQ. There are 15 residues in the CDR3. CDR3 loop: CASSLRVSGENIQYF. CDR3 in DNA: TGCGCCAGCAGCTTGCGGGTGTCCGGGGAGAACATTCAGTACTTC.

In this sample, this clonotype turned up many times. The chain carries TRBV5-1 and TRBJ2-2, with TRBD1 identical over 8 bases. Trimming removed 4 bases from V and 4 bases from J; junction bases left unmatched: 9. Germline values: CDR1 SGHRS, CDR2 YFSETQ. The CDR3 runs 16 residues. DNA of the CDR3: TGCGCCAGCAGCAACAGGGACAGGACACTCACCGGGGAGCTGTTTTTT. Its protein is CASSNRDRTLTGELFF.

The table lists this clonotype with many counts. The chain links TRBV4-2 to TRBJ2-7; 7 nucleotides match TRBD1. This CDR3 contains 15 residues. J was trimmed by 2 bases and V by 1 base; bases with no gene match: 5. Germline CDR1 and CDR2: LGHNA and YNFKEQ. CDR3 nucleotide sequence: TGTGCCAGCAGCCAAGGGACCGGGACAGCCTACGAGCAGTACTTC. Translated: CASSQGTGTAYEQYF.

A remark on this clonotype: A read error is possible here, since a much larger clone lies one base away. The V and J genes are TRBV20-1 and TRBJ1-6; 9 nucleotides agree with TRBD1. The J segment lost 5 bases and the V segment lost 8 bases, leaving 10 bases of the junction unmatched. CDR1 and CDR2 (germline): DFQATT, SNEGSKA (reference sequence). The CDR3 totals 15 residues. The CDR3 loop reads CSTRPGQGDNSPLHF. The CDR3 nucleotides are TGCAGTACCAGACCGGGACAGGGTGATAATTCACCCCTCCACTTT.

This clonotype was seen at least ten times. The CDR3 nucleotides are TGCGCCAGCAGTGAGAAGGGCGGGGGGGAGCTGTTTTTT. It codes for CASSEKGGGELFF. This sequence joins TRBV10-2 and TRBJ2-2; D perhaps matches TRBD2 (5 bases). Trimming stripped 2 bases from V and 8 bases from J, with 9 bases between. Germline lookup yields CDR1 WSHSY and CDR2 SAAADI. The CDR3 contains 13 residues.

On this clonotype: One base away lies a much larger clone, so this may be a sequencing read error. In nucleotides, the CDR3 is TGCAGTACATGGACGCGCCTGGGGGAGCAGTTCTTC. This encodes CSTWTRLGEQFF. The rearrangement links TRBV20-1 to TRBJ2-1; D not resolved. The V and J ends lost 8 bases and 10 bases respectively, with 18 bases between them. Germline-derived CDR1 and CDR2 are DFQATT and SNEGSKA (reference sequence). The CDR3 runs to 12 residues.

The table lists this clonotype with many counts. This sequence joins TRBV20-1 and TRBJ2-1; D possibly matches TRBD1 or TRBD2 (5 bases each). Deletions cut 5 bases from V and 5 bases from J, with 16 bases between. The CDR3 extends over 14 amino acids. Germline loops: CDR1 DFQATT, CDR2 SNEGSKA (reference sequence). This CDR3 is CSASLPGRNNEQFF. DNA of the CDR3: TGCAGTGCTTCTCTACCGGGACGCAACAATGAGCAGTTCTTC.

Many counts were recorded for this clonotype. This sequence joins TRBV5-1 and TRBJ2-1; D is unresolved. This CDR3 spans 15 amino acids. V was trimmed by 0 bases and J by 9 bases, leaving 16 bases between them. Germline CDR1 is SGHRS and CDR2 is YFSETQ. Here the CDR3 reads CASSLDGFEDSEQFF. The CDR3, as DNA: TGCGCCAGCAGCTTGGATGGGTTCGAAGATAGTGAGCAGTTCTTC. The full variable domain, its missing parts supplied by reference TRBV5-1 and TRBJ2-1, is KAGVTQTPRYLIKTRGQQVTLSCSPISGHRSVSWYQQTPGQGLQFLFEYFSETQRNKGNFPGRFSGRQFSNSRSEMNVSTLELGDSALYLCASSLDGFEDSEQFFGPGTRLTVL.

This clonotype was found many times. V usage is TRBV25-1 and J usage is TRBJ2-4; the match to TRBD1 covers 7 bases. Germline values: CDR1 MGHDK, CDR2 SYGVNS. V gave up 4 bases and J gave up 4 bases; unmatched junction bases: 7. This CDR3 contains 15 residues. The CDR3 DNA follows: TGTGCCAGCAGTGCGTCGGGACAGAAAAAAAACATTCAGTACTTC. Amino acid sequence: CASSASGQKKNIQYF.

This clonotype was detected ten times or more. This chain uses TRBV9 with TRBJ1-2; unclear D gene. Trimming stripped 5 bases from V and 8 bases from J, with 13 bases between. CDR1 and CDR2 (germline): SGDLS, YYNGEE. This CDR3 spans 12 amino acids. Here the CDR3 DNA reads TGTGCCAGCAGTGGAGTTAGGCTCGGCTACACCTTC. Translation gives CASSGVRLGYTF.

The sample holds many counts of this clonotype. V and J are TRBV6-1 and TRBJ2-6, with D hard to call. CDR3 size: 13 residues. Germline V gene data show CDR1 as MNHNS and CDR2 as SASEGT. Deletions cut 7 bases from V and 0 bases from J, with 4 bases between. The CDR3 loop is CASTASGANVLTF. The CDR3 region has the DNA TGTGCCAGCACTGCCTCTGGGGCCAACGTCCTGACTTTC.

This clonotype occurred many times. The chain links TRBV4-1 to TRBJ1-1; the D is unclear. The CDR3 covers 14 residues. CDR1 is MGHRA and CDR2 is YSYEKL in the germline V gene. With 0 bases removed from V and 3 bases from J, the gap between germline ends came to 8 bases. CDR3 loop: CASSQDEDDTEAFF. The CDR3 DNA reads TGCGCCAGCAGCCAAGATGAGGACGACACTGAAGCTTTCTTT.

For this clonotype: One end of the junction does not line up with germline, which may come from a read error. The gene calls are TRBV7-3 and TRBJ2-1; 8 bases fit TRBD2. Germline V gives CDR1 SGHTA, CDR2 FQGTGA. The CDR3 length is 15 residues. CDR3 in amino acids: CASSLTLAGYSEQFF. The CDR3 DNA is TGTGCCAGCAGCTTAACGTTAGCGGGGTACAGTGAGCAGTTCTTC.

This clonotype was seen repeatedly, ten times or more. This sequence joins TRBV20-1 and TRBJ1-2, with no clear D. This CDR3 has 14 amino acids. Germline CDR1 and CDR2: DFQATT and SNEGSKA (reference sequence). The ends were cut back, 1 base at V and 8 bases at J, with 17 bases in the middle. Here the CDR3 DNA reads TGCAGTGCTAGAGTGGGAGGGCCTGTGGAAGGCTACACCTTC. It yields the protein CSARVGGPVEGYTF.

This clonotype was counted at least ten times. The chain combines TRBV12-3 or TRBV12-4 with TRBJ2-7; perhaps TRBD1 as D (8 bases). Trimming shortened V by 1 base and J by 2 bases, and 21 bases separated the two germline ends. There are 18 residues in the CDR3. CDR3 bases: TGTGCCAGCAGTTTAGGTCCACAGGGGGGGCGAAAAACCTACGAGCAGTACTTC. This sequence encodes CASSLGPQGGRKTYEQYF.

This clonotype came up many times. The chain links TRBV5-1 to TRBJ2-1, with D possibly TRBD1 on 5 matching bases. The germline V gene has CDR1 SGHRS and CDR2 YFSETQ. The CDR3 length is 14 residues. Trimming cost V 0 bases and J 8 bases, with 12 bases left between them. In DNA, the CDR3 is TGCGCCAGCAGCTTGGCGGGTCAGGGCGATGAGCAGTTCTTC. Its protein is CASSLAGQGDEQFF.

This clonotype has a count of ten or more. CDR3 sequence (DNA): TGTGCCAGCAGCTTACTGCCCCTCACAGATACGCAGTATTTT. Translating gives CASSLLPLTDTQYF. This chain joins TRBV7-3 and TRBJ2-3, with D hard to call. The CDR3 extends over 14 amino acids. The germline V gene encodes CDR1 SGHTA and CDR2 FQGTGA. V gave up 2 bases and J gave up 2 bases, with 8 bases separating them.

This clonotype was picked up many times. The rearrangement uses TRBV18 and TRBJ2-7; D is perhaps TRBD2 (5 bases). From germline, CDR1 is KGHSH and CDR2 LQKENI. Trimming shortened V by 0 bases and J by 6 bases, and 15 bases separated the two germline ends. The CDR3 is 15 amino acids. CDR3 bases: TGTGCCAGCTCACCACCGGGCCGGGGAACCCCCGAGCAGTACTTC. Translating gives CASSPPGRGTPEQYF. Combining the CDR3 with reference TRBV18 and TRBJ2-7 gives the whole variable domain NAGVMQNPRHLVRRRGQEARLRCSPMKGHSHVYWYRQLPEEGLKFMVYLQKENIIDESGMPKERFSAEFPKEGPSILRIQQVVRGDSAAYFCASSPPGRGTPEQYFGPGTRLTVT.

Many counts were recorded for this clonotype. The CDR3 region is CASRDEGLGELFF. The DNA for the CDR3 is TGTGCCAGCAGGGACGAGGGGTTGGGGGAGCTGTTTTTT. The chain uses TRBV2 and TRBJ2-2; the D call may be TRBD1 or TRBD2 (5 bases each). The length of the CDR3 is 13 residues. Trimming took 6 bases from V and 8 from J, leaving 13 bases between them. Germline V gene sequence: CDR1 SNHLY, CDR2 FYNNEI.

This clonotype showed up many times. This rearrangement joins TRBV11-1 to TRBJ2-7; possibly TRBD2 for D (6 bases). Germline values: CDR1 SGHAT, CDR2 FQDESV (reference sequence). The ends were cut back, 4 bases at V and 1 base at J, with 8 bases in the middle. CDR3 length equals 13 residues. CDR3 bases: TGTGCCAGCAGCTGGCGGGGTTCCTACGAGCAGTACTTC. The encoded protein is CASSWRGSYEQYF. The variable domain in full, with the rest retrieved from reference TRBV11-1 and TRBJ2-7, is EAEVAQSPRYKITEKSQAVAFWCDPISGHATLYWYRQILGQGPELLVQFQDESVVDDSQLPKDRFSAERLKGVDSTLKIQPAELGDSAMYLCASSWRGSYEQYFGPGTRLTVT.

This clonotype was observed many times. This chain links TRBV12-3 or TRBV12-4 with TRBJ1-2; D ambiguous. This CDR3 is built from 15 residues. Trimming stripped 4 bases from V and 2 bases from J, with 14 bases between. The CDR3 protein is CASSSQFLNNYGYTF. CDR3 coding DNA: TGTGCCAGCAGTTCCCAATTTCTAAACAACTATGGCTACACCTTC.

This clonotype occurred many times. This chain uses TRBV18 with TRBJ2-3, with 10 bases identical to TRBD1. CDR1 is KGHSH, CDR2 LQKENI, per germline. CDR3 length: 16 amino acids. V lost 1 base to trimming and J lost 5 bases; unmatched junction nucleotides: 6. CDR3 protein: CASSPLGQGVGDTQYF. The CDR3 coding sequence is TGTGCCAGCTCACCACTCGGACAGGGGGTCGGAGATACGCAGTATTTT.